The present TCR beta chain was sequenced within a study of T cells in Graves' hyperthyroidism and ophthalmopathy. Whole-study results and caveats: Prediction of ophthalmopathy progression came a median around 6 months pre-onset.

This clonotype was observed many times. Its antigen remains unknown. Authors of the study amplified TCR beta CDR3 regions from RNA transcripts. Primed by the HTBI set, a first-round RT-PCR was run on the TCR CDR3. TCRdb used MiXCR to reprocess the multiplex PCR reads, holding one entry per CDR3 protein. The sample holds 350,000 to 400,000 distinct CDR3 sequences, over 15% seen once. V was shortened by 5 bases and J by 4 bases, with 15 bases between the two germline ends. CDR3 size: 15 residues. Germline CDR1 reads LNHNV; CDR2 reads YYDKDF (reference sequence). The specimen was blood. This sequence originates from a woman in her late teens or twenties with Graves' hyperthyroidism. The chain couples TRBV15 to TRBJ1-5; tentatively, D is TRBD1 (5 bases). In DNA, the CDR3 is TGTGCCACCAGCGGGGGACTCCTACGGAATCAGCCCCAGCATTTT. Amino acids: CATSGGLLRNQPQHF. The whole variable domain, filled in from reference TRBV15 and TRBJ1-5, reads DAMVIQNPRYQVTQFGKPVTLSCSQTLNHNVMYWYQQKSSQAPKLLFHYYDKDFNNEADTPDNFQSRRPNTSFCFLDIRSPGLGDTAMYLCATSGGLLRNQPQHFGDGTRLSIL.